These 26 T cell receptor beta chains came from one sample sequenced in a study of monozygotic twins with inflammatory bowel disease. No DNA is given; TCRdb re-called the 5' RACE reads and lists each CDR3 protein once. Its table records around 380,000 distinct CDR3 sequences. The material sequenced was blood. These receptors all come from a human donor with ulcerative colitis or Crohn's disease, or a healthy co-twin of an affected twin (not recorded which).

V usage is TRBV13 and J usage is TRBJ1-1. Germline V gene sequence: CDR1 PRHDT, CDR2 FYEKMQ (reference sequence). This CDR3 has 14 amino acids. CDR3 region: CASSLGLWNTEAFF.

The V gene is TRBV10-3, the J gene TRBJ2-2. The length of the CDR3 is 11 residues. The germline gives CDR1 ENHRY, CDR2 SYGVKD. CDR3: CAIRTTGELFF.

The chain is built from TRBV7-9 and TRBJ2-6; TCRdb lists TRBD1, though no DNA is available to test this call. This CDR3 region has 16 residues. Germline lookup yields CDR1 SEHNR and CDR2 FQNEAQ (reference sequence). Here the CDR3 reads CASSLDGGKGANVLTF. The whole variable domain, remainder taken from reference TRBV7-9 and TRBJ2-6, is DTGVSQNPRHKITKRGQNVTFRCDPISEHNRLYWYRQTLGQGPEFLTYFQNEAQLEKSRLLSDRFSAERPKGSFSTLEIQRTEQGDSAMYLCASSLDGGKGANVLTFGAGSRLTVL.

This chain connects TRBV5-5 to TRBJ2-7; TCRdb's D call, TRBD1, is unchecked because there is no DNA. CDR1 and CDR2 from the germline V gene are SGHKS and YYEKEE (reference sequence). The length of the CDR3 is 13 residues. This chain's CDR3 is CASRPGTGAWQYF.

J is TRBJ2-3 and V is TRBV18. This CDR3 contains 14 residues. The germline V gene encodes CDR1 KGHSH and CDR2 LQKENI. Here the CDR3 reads CASSPLRETDTQYF.

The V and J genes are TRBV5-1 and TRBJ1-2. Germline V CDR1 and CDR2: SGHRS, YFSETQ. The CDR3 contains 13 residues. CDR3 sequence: CASKGDSGYGYTF.

The CDR3 here is CASSERQLRSYNEQFF. This rearrangement joins TRBV25-1 to TRBJ2-1. Germline values: CDR1 MGHDK, CDR2 SYGVNS. This CDR3 is built from 16 residues.

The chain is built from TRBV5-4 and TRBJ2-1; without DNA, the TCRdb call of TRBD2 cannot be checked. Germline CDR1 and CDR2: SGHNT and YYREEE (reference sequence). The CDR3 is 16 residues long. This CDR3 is CASSPGTSGGINEQFF.

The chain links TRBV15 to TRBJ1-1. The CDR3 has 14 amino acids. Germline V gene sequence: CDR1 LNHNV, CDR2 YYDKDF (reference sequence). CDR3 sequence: CATSRRSANTEAFF. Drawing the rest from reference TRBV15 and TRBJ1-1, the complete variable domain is DAMVIQNPRYQVTQFGKPVTLSCSQTLNHNVMYWYQQKSSQAPKLLFHYYDKDFNNEADTPDNFQSRRPNTSFCFLDIRSPGLGDTAMYLCATSRRSANTEAFFGQGTRLTVV.

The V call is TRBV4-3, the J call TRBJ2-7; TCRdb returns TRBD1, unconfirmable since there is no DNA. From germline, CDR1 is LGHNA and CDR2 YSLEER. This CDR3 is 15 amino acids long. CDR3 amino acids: CASSQRTGSTYEQYF.

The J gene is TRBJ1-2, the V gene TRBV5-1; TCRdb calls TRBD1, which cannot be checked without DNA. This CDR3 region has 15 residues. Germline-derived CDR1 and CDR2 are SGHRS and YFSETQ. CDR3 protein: CASSQTQGRSYGYTF.

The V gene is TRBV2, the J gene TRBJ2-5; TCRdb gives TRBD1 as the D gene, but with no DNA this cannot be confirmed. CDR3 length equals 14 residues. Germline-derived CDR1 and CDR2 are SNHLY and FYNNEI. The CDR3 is CASMSDRSSETQYF.

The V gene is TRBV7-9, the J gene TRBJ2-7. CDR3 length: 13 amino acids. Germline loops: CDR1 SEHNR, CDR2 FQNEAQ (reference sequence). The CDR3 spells CASSLMGMYEQYF.

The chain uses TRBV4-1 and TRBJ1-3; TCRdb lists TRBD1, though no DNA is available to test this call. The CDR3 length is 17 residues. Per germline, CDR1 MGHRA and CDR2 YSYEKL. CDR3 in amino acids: CASSQLSGVSSGNTIYF.

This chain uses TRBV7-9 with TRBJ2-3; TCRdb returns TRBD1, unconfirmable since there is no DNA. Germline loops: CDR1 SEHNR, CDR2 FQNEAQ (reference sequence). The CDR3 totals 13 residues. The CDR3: CAGSWDVADTQYF.

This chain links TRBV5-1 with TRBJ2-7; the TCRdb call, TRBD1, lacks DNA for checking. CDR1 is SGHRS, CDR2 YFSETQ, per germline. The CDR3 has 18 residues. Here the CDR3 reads CASSLGAGTGGTSYEQYF.

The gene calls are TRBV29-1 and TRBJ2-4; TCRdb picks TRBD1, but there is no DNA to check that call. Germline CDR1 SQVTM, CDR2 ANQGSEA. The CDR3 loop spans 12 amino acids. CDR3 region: CSVRAPGNIQYF.

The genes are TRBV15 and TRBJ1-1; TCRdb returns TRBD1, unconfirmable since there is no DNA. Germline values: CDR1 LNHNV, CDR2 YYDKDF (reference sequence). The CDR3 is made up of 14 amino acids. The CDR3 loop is CATSVGHSNTEAFF.

CDR3 residues: CASSQGLAGGTSTDTQYF. This sequence joins TRBV28 and TRBJ2-3; as DNA is missing, the TRBD2 call by TCRdb cannot be tested. CDR1 is MDHEN, CDR2 SYDVKM, per germline. The CDR3 contains 18 residues. The variable domain in full, completed from reference TRBV28 and TRBJ2-3, reads DVKVTQSSRYLVKRTGEKVFLECVQDMDHENMFWYRQDPGLGLRLIYFSYDVKMKEKGDIPEGYSVSREKKERFSLILESASTNQTSMYLCASSQGLAGGTSTDTQYFGPGTRLTVL.

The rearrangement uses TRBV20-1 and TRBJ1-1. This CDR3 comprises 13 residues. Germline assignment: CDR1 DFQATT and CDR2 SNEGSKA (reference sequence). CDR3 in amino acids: CSASYNMNTEAFF.

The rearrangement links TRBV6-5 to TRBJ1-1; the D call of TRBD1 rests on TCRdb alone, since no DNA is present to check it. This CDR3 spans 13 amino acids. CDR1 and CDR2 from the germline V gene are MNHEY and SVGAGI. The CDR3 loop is CASRRGINTEAFF.

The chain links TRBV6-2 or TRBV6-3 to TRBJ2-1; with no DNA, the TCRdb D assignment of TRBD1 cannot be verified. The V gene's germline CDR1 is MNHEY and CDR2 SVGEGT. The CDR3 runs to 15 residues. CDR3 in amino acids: CASSYGGPSYNEQFF.

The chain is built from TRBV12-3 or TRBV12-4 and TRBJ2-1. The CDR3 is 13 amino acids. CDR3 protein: CASRLGLYNEQFF.

The CDR3 sequence is CASSLSTDTQYF. This chain uses TRBV5-5 with TRBJ2-3. The CDR3 has 12 amino acids. The germline V gene encodes CDR1 SGHKS and CDR2 YYEKEE (reference sequence).

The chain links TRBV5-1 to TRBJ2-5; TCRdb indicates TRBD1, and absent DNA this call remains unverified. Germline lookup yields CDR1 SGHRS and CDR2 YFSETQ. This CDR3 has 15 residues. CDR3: CASSKDRGFSETQYF.

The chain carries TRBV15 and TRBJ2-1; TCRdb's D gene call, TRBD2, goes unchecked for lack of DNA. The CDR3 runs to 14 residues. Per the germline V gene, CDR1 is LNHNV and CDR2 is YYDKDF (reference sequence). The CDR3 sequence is CATSKGGRYNEQFF.